What follows describes a single T cell receptor beta chain. Its target is unknown. These data come from a study of cytomegalovirus exposure and HLA in healthy donors. Broader study findings: The investigators catalogued 164 TCR beta chains as cytomegalovirus-associated.

The PCR used 60 Vbeta and 13 Jbeta primers. Using immunoSEQ multiplex PCR, the repertoire was profiled, and TCRdb retains in-frame clones only, with some absent. Here the sample spans 150,000 or so clones, just under 75% being singletons. The CDR3 has 15 amino acids. Trimming took off 6 bases at V and 1 base at J, with 13 bases between the two ends. Germline CDR1 MNHEY, CDR2 SVGAGI. The sequenced sample consisted of PBMCs. This clonotype was obtained from a woman between 18 and 29 years old in good health and CMV-seronegative. This chain joins TRBV6-5 and TRBJ1-3, with D unresolved. The CDR3: CASSHKSASGNTIYF. The CDR3 coding sequence is TGTGCCAGCAGCCACAAGTCAGCGTCTGGAAACACCATATATTTT.